The 5 T cell receptor beta chains given below trace back to one sample, sequenced in a study of T cell repertoires in cytomegalovirus infection. The antigens of these receptors remain unknown. TCRdb passed the reads through MiXCR, listing each CDR3 protein once. The data hold roughly 860,000 distinct CDR3 sequences, with approximately 32% observed a single time. Sequenced material: cultured CD8+ T cells from PBMCs, taken from culture after CMV antigen stimulation. These receptors all come from a human donor in good health (CMV status not recorded). Some clones in this sample may be carry-over from other donors' samples.

This clonotype was seen repeatedly, ten times or more. This sequence joins TRBV7-6 and TRBJ1-4; weak D call: TRBD1 (6 bases). Trimming shortened V by 1 base and J by 7 bases, and 16 bases separated the two germline ends. The CDR3 totals 16 residues. Per the germline V gene, CDR1 is SGHVS and CDR2 is FNYEAQ. CDR3 nucleotides: TGTGCCAGCAGCTTAGGCAGGGGCCAGTACGGTGAAAAACTGTTTTTT. As protein: CASSLGRGQYGEKLFF.

The chain couples TRBV27 to TRBJ1-2; D is undetermined. Looked up from germline, CDR1 is MNHEY and CDR2 is SMNVEV (reference sequence). Trimming removed 4 bases from V and 1 base from J, with 19 bases in between. The CDR3 has 17 amino acids. The CDR3 sequence: CASSSGRAKRFNYGYTF. The CDR3 nucleotides are TGTGCCAGCAGTTCCGGACGGGCGAAAAGATTTAACTATGGCTACACCTTC.

This rearrangement joins TRBV5-5 to TRBJ1-5; tentative D call: TRBD1 (5 bases). Per germline, CDR1 SGHKS and CDR2 YYEKEE (reference sequence). The CDR3 loop spans 18 amino acids. Trimming took 0 bases from V and 1 from J, leaving 17 bases between them. CDR3 sequence: CASSLDDRVTVSNQPQHF. The CDR3 bases are TGTGCCAGCAGCTTGGATGACAGAGTAACCGTAAGCAATCAGCCCCAGCATTTT.

This clonotype was seen a few times. The J gene is TRBJ2-1, the V gene TRBV7-6; D is undetermined. Germline CDR1 is SGHVS and CDR2 is FNYEAQ. CDR3 size: 16 residues. The V and J ends lost 2 bases and 3 bases respectively, with 14 bases between them. The CDR3 DNA reads TGTGCCAGCAGCTTAATGCTCCGACTCTACTACAATGAGCAGTTCTTC. Protein product: CASSLMLRLYYNEQFF.

This clonotype has only a few counts. V is TRBV14 and J is TRBJ1-2; 7 bases agree with TRBD1. The CDR3 covers 14 residues. J was trimmed by 3 bases and V by 3 bases; bases with no gene match: 4. Per the germline V gene, CDR1 is SGHDN and CDR2 is FVKESK. This CDR3 reads CASSHLGQHYGYTF. The CDR3 nucleotides read TGTGCCAGCAGCCACCTGGGACAGCACTATGGCTACACCTTC. Drawing the rest from reference TRBV14 and TRBJ1-2, the complete variable domain is EAGVTQFPSHSVIEKGQTVTLRCDPISGHDNLYWYRRVMGKEIKFLLHFVKESKQDESGMPNNRFLAERTGGTYSTLKVQPAELEDSGVYFCASSHLGQHYGYTFGSGTRLTVV.